This T cell receptor beta chain was identified in a study of T cell responses to AZD1222 COVID-19 vaccine. Study-level results: Spike-wide vaccine-associated CD4 TCRs dominated at 160-218 and 743-854. After two AZD1222 doses, spike-specific TCR breadth and depth rose versus day 0.

Turning to this clone: What it recognizes is unknown.

The data were produced by immunoSEQ multiplex PCR, yet TCRdb's version contains in-frame clones alone and is incomplete. The repertoire has around 95,000 clones, about 88% of them found once; the top ten carry about 1.7%. Germline V gives CDR1 MNHNS, CDR2 SASEGT. Trimming stripped 3 bases from V and 7 bases from J, with 12 bases between. This CDR3 is 13 amino acids long. This receptor was taken from an adult in good health. The chain couples TRBV6-1 to TRBJ1-1, with D unresolved. This specimen was peripheral blood, taken on day 0 of AZD1222 vaccination. In DNA form, the CDR3 reads TGTGCCAGCAGTGACGGGGAGAGAAGTGAAGCTTTCTTT. Its translation: CASSDGERSEAFF.